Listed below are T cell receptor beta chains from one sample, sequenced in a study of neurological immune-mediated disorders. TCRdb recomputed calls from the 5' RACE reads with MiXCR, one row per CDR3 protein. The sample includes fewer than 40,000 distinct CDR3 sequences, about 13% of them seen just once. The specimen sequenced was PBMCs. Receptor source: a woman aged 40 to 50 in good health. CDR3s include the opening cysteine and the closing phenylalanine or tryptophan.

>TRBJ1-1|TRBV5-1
CASSNDGNTEAFF
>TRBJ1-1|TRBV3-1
CASSIQGNTEAFF
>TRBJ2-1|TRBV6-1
CASSAGVSSYNEQFF
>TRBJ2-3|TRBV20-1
CSAWEGLVTDTQYF
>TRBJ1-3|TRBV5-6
CASGQEGNTIYF
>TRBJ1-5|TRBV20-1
CSATTHESNQPQHF
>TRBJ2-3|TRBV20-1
CSARDYTDTQYF
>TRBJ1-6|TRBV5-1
CASTPGQPGPNSPLHF
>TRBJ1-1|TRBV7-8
CASSLATAGTEAFF
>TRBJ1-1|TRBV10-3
CAIRPATGGNTEAFF
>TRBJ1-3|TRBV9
CASSVDPTGGGNTIYF
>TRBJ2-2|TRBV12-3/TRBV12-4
CASSPGDRTGELFF
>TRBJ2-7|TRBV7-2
CASSLTRYEQYF
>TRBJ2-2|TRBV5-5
CASDQGYTGELFF
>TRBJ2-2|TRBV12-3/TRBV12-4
CARSLGDPIGELFF
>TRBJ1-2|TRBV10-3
CAISESSYPGYTF